The next 26 T cell receptor beta chains were all read from a single sample in a study of vaccination effects on CD4 cells after COVID-19. These receptors are not linked to any known antigen. Sequencing used immunoSEQ multiplex PCR; TCRdb keeps in-frame clones, though not all of them. The sample has 50,000 to 70,000 clones; 72% are singletons. Following culture for roughly 10 days, CD4+ T cells were isolated. The starting material was CD4+ T cells from PBMCs cultured without peptide, obtained before COVID-19 vaccination. The receptors here all came from a human donor who had a prior SARS-CoV-2 infection.

This chain uses TRBV5-1 with TRBJ1-2; TRBD1 is a possible D gene (5 bases). Trimming stripped 4 bases from V and 7 bases from J, with 20 bases between. The CDR3 has 15 residues. The germline V gene has CDR1 SGHRS and CDR2 YFSETQ. The CDR3 DNA reads as TGCGCCAGCAGCCCCGACGGACCAGGGTCGGGTGGCTACACCTTC. Amino acids: CASSPDGPGSGGYTF.

CDR3 amino acids: CASSLYREGPYEQYF. CDR3 sequence (DNA): TGTGCCAGCAGTTTATACAGGGAAGGACCCTACGAGCAGTACTTC. The chain employs TRBV27 and TRBJ2-7; D is possibly TRBD1 (6 bases). Between the trimmed V and J ends, which lost 1 base and 2 bases, there was a span of 12 bases. The CDR3 loop spans 15 amino acids. Germline V gene sequence: CDR1 MNHEY, CDR2 SMNVEV (reference sequence).

This clone was detected only a few times. This chain joins TRBV29-1 and TRBJ1-1; no reliable D call. Germline lookup yields CDR1 SQVTM and CDR2 ANQGSEA. The V end lost 0 bases, the J end lost 0 bases, and 5 bases lay between the germline ends. The CDR3 sequence is 13 residues long. The DNA of the CDR3 is TGCAGCGTTGAAGACCAGGTGAACACTGAAGCTTTCTTT. This sequence encodes CSVEDQVNTEAFF. Using reference TRBV29-1 and TRBJ1-1 for the parts outside the CDR3, the full variable domain is SAVISQKPSRDICQRGTSLTIQCQVDSQVTMMFWYRQQPGQSLTLIATANQGSEATYESGFVIDKFPISRPNLTFSTLTVSNMSPEDSSIYLCSVEDQVNTEAFFGQGTRLTVV.

This clone came up a few times. V gene TRBV4-1 combines with J gene TRBJ2-6; TRBD2 matches 8 bases. The CDR3 runs 14 residues. Per the germline V gene, CDR1 is MGHRA and CDR2 is YSYEKL. V lost 2 bases, J lost 8 bases, and 2 bases stayed unmatched. DNA of the CDR3: TGCGCCAGCAGCCAACGCGGGGGGACCAACGTCCTGACTTTC. It translates to CASSQRGGTNVLTF.

The gene calls are TRBV7-9 and TRBJ2-1; 7 bases align to TRBD2. Unmatched junction bases numbered 4, after V lost 5 bases and J lost 6 bases. Germline CDR1 reads SEHNR; CDR2 reads FQNEAQ (reference sequence). This CDR3 is 13 amino acids long. CDR3 in DNA: TGTGCCAGCAGCAGAGGACTAGTCAATGAGCAGTTCTTC. It translates to CASSRGLVNEQFF. Full variable domain (rest looked up from reference TRBV7-9 and TRBJ2-1): DTGVSQNPRHKITKRGQNVTFRCDPISEHNRLYWYRQTLGQGPEFLTYFQNEAQLEKSRLLSDRFSAERPKGSFSTLEIQRTEQGDSAMYLCASSRGLVNEQFFGPGTRLTVL.

V is TRBV12-5 and J is TRBJ2-7, with TRBD1 matching 10 bases. The length of the CDR3 is 14 residues. Germline CDR1 LGHNT, CDR2 FRNRAP. After removal of 6 bases from V and 6 bases from J, the junction contained 8 bases not matched to a gene. The CDR3 sequence is CASGAGTGVGEQYF. The CDR3 DNA is TGTGCTAGTGGGGCCGGGACAGGGGTCGGCGAGCAGTACTTC.

This clone turned up a few times. The V call is TRBV18, the J call TRBJ2-3, with 9 bases lining up with TRBD2. V lost 0 bases, J lost 4 bases, and 2 bases stayed unmatched. The CDR3 is made up of 15 amino acids. Germline-derived CDR1 and CDR2 are KGHSH and LQKENI. DNA of the CDR3: TGTGCCAGCTCACCACCGGGACTAGCTCCAGATACGCAGTATTTT. Its translation: CASSPPGLAPDTQYF.

CDR3 coding DNA: TGTGCCAGCAGTCCGTGGACCCGGGGCAATGAGCAGTTCTTC. Protein product: CASSPWTRGNEQFF. V is TRBV27 and J is TRBJ2-1; TRBD2 is a possible D gene (5 bases). The V end lost 5 bases, the J end lost 6 bases, and 14 bases lay between the germline ends. The CDR3 is made up of 14 amino acids. Germline V CDR1 and CDR2: MNHEY, SMNVEV (reference sequence).

This chain links TRBV12-3 or TRBV12-4 with TRBJ2-3; unclear D gene. The CDR3 contains 12 residues. Trimming removed 5 bases from V and 7 bases from J, with 10 bases in between. As DNA, the CDR3 is TGTGCCAGCAGTGTGGGTCCGTATACGCAGTATTTT. The encoded protein is CASSVGPYTQYF.

The chain combines TRBV7-8 with TRBJ1-1, with a tentative D call TRBD1 (5 bases). Germline V lookup: CDR1 SGHVS, CDR2 FQNEAQ. The CDR3 has 14 amino acids. Trimming took off 1 base at V and 0 bases at J, with 6 bases between the two ends. CDR3 DNA: TGTGCCAGCAGCTTAGGACAGCTGAACACTGAAGCTTTCTTT. Protein: CASSLGQLNTEAFF.

The rearrangement joins TRBV7-9 to TRBJ2-5; 10 bases map to TRBD2. Germline trimming cut 5 bases from V and 9 bases from J; bases unmatched to any gene: 9. This CDR3 contains 14 residues. The germline V gene has CDR1 SEHNR and CDR2 FQNEAQ (reference sequence). CDR3 sequence: CASSPPKRGGPQYF. The CDR3 DNA follows: TGTGCCAGCAGCCCCCCGAAGCGGGGGGGCCCCCAGTACTTC. Variable domain in full (rest from reference TRBV7-9 and TRBJ2-5): DTGVSQNPRHKITKRGQNVTFRCDPISEHNRLYWYRQTLGQGPEFLTYFQNEAQLEKSRLLSDRFSAERPKGSFSTLEIQRTEQGDSAMYLCASSPPKRGGPQYFGPGTRLLVL.

This clone was detected only a few times. The chain recombines TRBV19 with TRBJ2-2; 15 nucleotides match TRBD2. J lost 4 bases, V lost 6 bases, and 18 bases had no gene match. Germline CDR1 and CDR2: LNHDA and SQIVND (reference sequence). The CDR3 is 21 amino acids. The CDR3 is CASRGDARGLAGGPVTGELFF. The CDR3 DNA reads TGTGCCAGTAGGGGGGACGCGCGTGGACTAGCGGGGGGGCCGGTCACCGGGGAGCTGTTTTTT.

The chain employs TRBV19 and TRBJ1-2, with TRBD1 matching 10 bases. V lost 3 bases to trimming and J lost 6 bases; unmatched junction nucleotides: 10. Germline V gene sequence: CDR1 LNHDA, CDR2 SQIVND (reference sequence). The CDR3 spans 16 residues. The CDR3 DNA is TGTGCCAGTAGTATTAACATGGGGACAGGGGCGCATGGCTACACCTTC. The encoded protein is CASSINMGTGAHGYTF.

This clone was counted a single time. The chain has TRBV6-5 and TRBJ2-2; 9 bases agree with TRBD1. Germline V CDR1 and CDR2: MNHEY, SVGAGI. This CDR3 is 16 amino acids long. Trimming took 4 bases from V and 6 from J; bases not matched to a gene: 9. As DNA, the CDR3 is TGTGCCAGCAGTTCCACCGGGACAGGGAAATCCGGGGAGCTGTTTTTT. This gives the protein CASSSTGTGKSGELFF.

The chain combines TRBV5-4 with TRBJ2-2; TRBD1 or TRBD2 may be the D gene (5 bases each). Germline-derived CDR1 and CDR2 are SGHNT and YYREEE (reference sequence). V lost 2 bases and J lost 7, with 12 bases in between. The CDR3 runs to 14 residues. CDR3 nucleotide sequence: TGTGCCAGCAGCTTTCGAGGTGGGGGCGGGGAGCTGTTTTTT. It codes for CASSFRGGGGELFF. The full variable domain, in which reference TRBV5-4 and TRBJ2-2 provide the parts outside the CDR3, is ETGVTQSPTHLIKTRGQQVTLRCSSQSGHNTVSWYQQALGQGPQFIFQYYREEENGRGNFPPRFSGLQFPNYSSELNVNALELDDSALYLCASSFRGGGGELFFGEGSRLTVL.

The chain has TRBV2 and TRBJ2-3; no clear D. Trimming removed 5 bases at V and 2 bases at J, with 8 bases between. This CDR3 is 13 amino acids long. CDR1 SNHLY and CDR2 FYNNEI come from the germline V gene. This chain's CDR3 is CASSLLTTDTQYF. The CDR3 nucleotides read TGTGCCAGCAGTCTTCTGACCACAGATACGCAGTATTTT.

The rearrangement links TRBV7-2 to TRBJ2-5; D is undetermined. The CDR3 spans 15 residues. The V end lost 2 bases, the J end lost 0 bases, and 10 bases lay between the germline ends. Germline loops: CDR1 SGHTA, CDR2 FQGNSA. The CDR3 DNA reads TGTGCCAGCAGCTTACGGTCAGCGTACCAAGAGACCCAGTACTTC. Translating it yields CASSLRSAYQETQYF.

The genes are TRBV5-1 and TRBJ2-3; 13 bases line up with TRBD2. The CDR3 consists of 16 residues. Germline V CDR1 and CDR2: SGHRS, YFSETQ. The V gene end was trimmed by 3 bases and the J gene end by 6 bases; junction bases not matched to a gene: 7. CDR3 sequence reads: CASSSLAGGARDTQYF. For the CDR3, the DNA is TGCGCCAGCAGCTCACTAGCGGGGGGGGCTCGGGATACGCAGTATTTT.

The J gene is TRBJ1-1, the V gene TRBV2; D is perhaps TRBD1 (5 bases). The CDR3 extends over 14 amino acids. Germline lookup yields CDR1 SNHLY and CDR2 FYNNEI. V was clipped by 3 bases and J by 3 bases, with 11 bases between them. For the CDR3, the DNA is TGTGCCAGCAGTGACAGGTTAGGGGACACTGAAGCTTTCTTT. Translation: CASSDRLGDTEAFF.

This chain connects TRBV7-2 to TRBJ2-2; TRBD1 aligns across 8 bases. The V gene end was trimmed by 5 bases and the J gene end by 10 bases; junction bases not matched to a gene: 9. Germline CDR1 and CDR2: SGHTA and FQGNSA. The length of the CDR3 is 14 residues. CDR3 protein: CASSPRGQESELFF. CDR3 coding DNA: TGTGCCAGCAGCCCCCGGGGACAGGAGTCGGAGCTGTTTTTT.

The chain is built from TRBV2 and TRBJ1-1; TRBD1 aligns across 9 bases. The V gene end was trimmed by 4 bases and the J gene end by 3 bases; junction bases not matched to a gene: 15. This CDR3 has 18 amino acids. Germline CDR1 SNHLY, CDR2 FYNNEI. The CDR3 nucleotides read TGTGCCAGCAGTGTCGGAGGGTCCGGGACAGGGCGCGACACTGAAGCTTTCTTT. Encoded protein: CASSVGGSGTGRDTEAFF.

The chain uses TRBV5-6 and TRBJ2-3, with D tentatively TRBD1 or TRBD2 (6 bases each). The V end lost 0 bases, the J end lost 3 bases, and 14 bases lay between the germline ends. Germline-derived CDR1 and CDR2 are SGHDT and YYEEEE. This CDR3 is 16 amino acids long. The CDR3 protein is CASSLARGRGTDTQYF. CDR3 DNA: TGTGCCAGCAGCTTGGCTCGGGGGCGGGGAACAGATACGCAGTATTTT.

The chain has TRBV10-3 and TRBJ1-4, with D unresolved. Germline V gene data show CDR1 as ENHRY and CDR2 as SYGVKD. The CDR3 extends over 15 amino acids. V lost 3 bases to trimming and J lost 3 bases, with 11 bases between them. The CDR3 is CAISDTRGPNEKLFF. As DNA, the CDR3 is TGTGCCATCAGTGATACGAGAGGGCCTAATGAAAAACTGTTTTTT.

V gene TRBV18 combines with J gene TRBJ2-1, with 10 nucleotides matching TRBD1. Per germline, CDR1 KGHSH and CDR2 LQKENI. V was clipped by 3 bases and J by 5 bases; unmatched bases: 10. CDR3 length: 17 amino acids. Here the CDR3 DNA reads TGTGCCAGCTCACCCAGTGTGGGACAGGGGAGGAACAATGAGCAGTTCTTC. The encoded protein is CASSPSVGQGRNNEQFF.

The chain combines TRBV2 with TRBJ2-4; 8 nucleotides match TRBD1. Germline assignment: CDR1 SNHLY and CDR2 FYNNEI. The CDR3 length is 13 residues. Losses at the gene ends were 6 bases for V and 8 bases for J; bases not matched to a gene: 6. CDR3 DNA: TGTGCCAGCAGCAACAGGGGGACAGACATTCAGTACTTC. It translates to CASSNRGTDIQYF.

The gene calls are TRBV28 and TRBJ2-3; 7 bases map to TRBD1. Trimming cost V 5 bases and J 0 bases; bases outside gene matches: 8. CDR3 size: 16 residues. Looked up from germline, CDR1 is MDHEN and CDR2 is SYDVKM. CDR3 sequence: CASSVGTASSTDTQYF. In DNA form, the CDR3 reads TGTGCCAGCAGTGTCGGGACAGCCTCTAGCACAGATACGCAGTATTTT. Filled out from reference TRBV28 and TRBJ2-3, the complete variable domain reads DVKVTQSSRYLVKRTGEKVFLECVQDMDHENMFWYRQDPGLGLRLIYFSYDVKMKEKGDIPEGYSVSREKKERFSLILESASTNQTSMYLCASSVGTASSTDTQYFGPGTRLTVL.